This T cell receptor beta chain was captured in a study of immune cell composition in non-small cell lung cancer. The study, taken as a whole, reports: Clones >0.5% enriched in tumour were rarer in adenocarcinoma (about 33%) than squamous (75%).

In this sample, this clone turned up once. The antigen is undetermined. Only in-frame clones appear in the TCRdb table, and some are missing; sequencing was by immunoSEQ multiplex PCR. The data contain around 8,000 clones, about 72% of them singletons. The CDR3 sequence is 14 residues long. The V gene lost 5 bases and the J gene lost 4 bases, with 13 bases spanning the gap. Germline V gene data show CDR1 as SNHLY and CDR2 as FYNNEI. Sequencing used lung tumor tissue. The gene calls are TRBV2 and TRBJ2-3; tentative D call: TRBD1 (6 bases). This TCR came from a human donor with non-small cell lung cancer. In DNA, the CDR3 is TGTGCCAGCAGTTTTGGACAGAGGGCAGATACGCAGTATTTT. The encoded protein is CASSFGQRADTQYF.